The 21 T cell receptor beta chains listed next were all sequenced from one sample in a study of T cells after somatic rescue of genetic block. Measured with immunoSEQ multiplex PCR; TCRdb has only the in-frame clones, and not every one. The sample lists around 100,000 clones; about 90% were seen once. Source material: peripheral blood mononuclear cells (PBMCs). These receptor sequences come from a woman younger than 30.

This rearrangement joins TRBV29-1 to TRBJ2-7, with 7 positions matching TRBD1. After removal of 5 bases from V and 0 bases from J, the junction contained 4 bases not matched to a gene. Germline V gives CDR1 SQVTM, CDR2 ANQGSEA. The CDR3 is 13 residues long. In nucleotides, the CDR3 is TGCAGCGTTCGACAGGGAAGCTCCTACGAGCAGTACTTC. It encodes CSVRQGSSYEQYF.

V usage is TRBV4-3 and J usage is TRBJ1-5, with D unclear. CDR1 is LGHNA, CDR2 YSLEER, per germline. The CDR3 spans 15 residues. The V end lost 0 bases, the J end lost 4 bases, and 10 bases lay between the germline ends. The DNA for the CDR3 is TGCGCCAGCAGCCAAGAATGGAAAGCAAATCAGCCCCAGCATTTT. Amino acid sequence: CASSQEWKANQPQHF.

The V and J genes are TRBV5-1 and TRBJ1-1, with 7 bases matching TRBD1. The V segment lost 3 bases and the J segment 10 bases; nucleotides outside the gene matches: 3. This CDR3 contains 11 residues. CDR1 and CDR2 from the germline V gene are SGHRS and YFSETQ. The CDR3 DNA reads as TGCGCCAGCAGCTCAGGGGGGGTAGCTTTCTTT. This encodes CASSSGGVAFF. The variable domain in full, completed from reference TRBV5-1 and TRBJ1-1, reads KAGVTQTPRYLIKTRGQQVTLSCSPISGHRSVSWYQQTPGQGLQFLFEYFSETQRNKGNFPGRFSGRQFSNSRSEMNVSTLELGDSALYLCASSSGGVAFFGQGTRLTVV.

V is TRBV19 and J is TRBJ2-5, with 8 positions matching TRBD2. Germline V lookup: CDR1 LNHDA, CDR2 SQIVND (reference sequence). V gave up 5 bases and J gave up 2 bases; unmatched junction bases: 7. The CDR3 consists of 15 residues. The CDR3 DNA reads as TGTGCCAGTAGTGGCGTAGCGGGGCGTCAAGAGACCCAGTACTTC. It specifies CASSGVAGRQETQYF. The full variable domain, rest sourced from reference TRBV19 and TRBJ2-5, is DGGITQSPKYLFRKEGQNVTLSCEQNLNHDAMYWYRQDPGQGLRLIYYSQIVNDFQKGDIAEGYSVSREKKESFPLTVTSAQKNPTAFYLCASSGVAGRQETQYFGPGTRLLVL.

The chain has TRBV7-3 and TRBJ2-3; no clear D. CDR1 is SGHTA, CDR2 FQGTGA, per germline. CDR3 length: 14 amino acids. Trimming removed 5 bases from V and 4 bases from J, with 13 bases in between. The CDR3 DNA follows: TGTGCCAGCAGCCCCCGGCCGAGCGCAGATACGCAGTATTTT. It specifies CASSPRPSADTQYF. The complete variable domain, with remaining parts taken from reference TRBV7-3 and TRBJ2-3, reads GAGVSQTPSNKVTEKGKYVELRCDPISGHTALYWYRQSLGQGPEFLIYFQGTGAADDSGLPNDRFFAVRPEGSVSTLKIQRTERGDSAVYLCASSPRPSADTQYFGPGTRLTVL.

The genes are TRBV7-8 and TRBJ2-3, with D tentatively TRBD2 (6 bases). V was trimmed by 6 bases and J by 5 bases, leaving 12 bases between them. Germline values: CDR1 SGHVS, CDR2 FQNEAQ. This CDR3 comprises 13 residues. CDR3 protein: CASSNLGGDTQYF. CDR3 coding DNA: TGTGCCAGCAGTAACCTCGGGGGAGATACGCAGTATTTT. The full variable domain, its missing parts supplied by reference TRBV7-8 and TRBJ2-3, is GAGVSQSPRYKVAKRGQDVALRCDPISGHVSLFWYQQALGQGPEFLTYFQNEAQLDKSGLPSDRFFAERPEGSVSTLKIQRTQQEDSAVYLCASSNLGGDTQYFGPGTRLTVL.

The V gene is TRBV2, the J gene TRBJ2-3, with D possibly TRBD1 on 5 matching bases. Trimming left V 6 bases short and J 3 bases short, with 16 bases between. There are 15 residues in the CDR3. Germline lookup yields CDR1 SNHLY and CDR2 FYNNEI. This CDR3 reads CASRIDRLGTDTQYF. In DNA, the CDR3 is TGTGCCAGCAGGATTGACAGATTAGGGACAGATACGCAGTATTTT.

For the CDR3, the DNA is TGTGCCAGCAGTCCTACAGGGGGCACTGAAGCTTTCTTT. Translating it yields CASSPTGGTEAFF. The gene calls are TRBV9 and TRBJ1-1; 8 nucleotides match TRBD1. CDR1 and CDR2 (germline): SGDLS, YYNGEE. The CDR3 contains 13 residues. Trimming took 5 bases from V and 4 from J; bases not matched to a gene: 4.

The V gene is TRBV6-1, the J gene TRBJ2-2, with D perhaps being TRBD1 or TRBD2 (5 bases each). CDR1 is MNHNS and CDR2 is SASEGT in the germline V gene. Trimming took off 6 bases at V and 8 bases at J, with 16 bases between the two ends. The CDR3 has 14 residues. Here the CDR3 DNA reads TGTGCCAGCAGGACTACAGGACTCACGGGGGAGCTGTTTTTT. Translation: CASRTTGLTGELFF.

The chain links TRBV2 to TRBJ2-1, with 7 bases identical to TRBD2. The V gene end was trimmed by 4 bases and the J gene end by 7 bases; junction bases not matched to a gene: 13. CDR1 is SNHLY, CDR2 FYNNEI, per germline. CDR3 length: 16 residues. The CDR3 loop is CASSVIPSGTGNEQFF. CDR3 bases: TGTGCCAGCAGTGTAATCCCAAGCGGGACTGGGAATGAGCAGTTCTTC.

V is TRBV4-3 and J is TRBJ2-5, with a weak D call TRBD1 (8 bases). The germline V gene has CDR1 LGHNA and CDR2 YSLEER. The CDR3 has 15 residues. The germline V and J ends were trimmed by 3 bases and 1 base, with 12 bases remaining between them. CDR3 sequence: CASSQGGTGQETQYF. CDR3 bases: TGCGCCAGCAGCCAGGGAGGGACAGGCCAAGAGACCCAGTACTTC.

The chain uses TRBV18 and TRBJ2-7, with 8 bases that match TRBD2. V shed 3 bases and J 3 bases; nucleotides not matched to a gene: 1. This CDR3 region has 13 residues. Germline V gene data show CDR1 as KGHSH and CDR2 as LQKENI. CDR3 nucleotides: TGTGCCAGCTCACCGGGACTAGTCTACGAGCAGTACTTC. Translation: CASSPGLVYEQYF. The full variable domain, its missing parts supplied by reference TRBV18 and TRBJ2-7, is NAGVMQNPRHLVRRRGQEARLRCSPMKGHSHVYWYRQLPEEGLKFMVYLQKENIIDESGMPKERFSAEFPKEGPSILRIQQVVRGDSAAYFCASSPGLVYEQYFGPGTRLTVT.

CDR3 coding DNA: TGTGCCAGCAGTCCCCCCCGCGGAACTGGAAACACCATATATTTT. Its translation: CASSPPRGTGNTIYF. The chain combines TRBV7-9 with TRBJ1-3; no firm D call. This CDR3 comprises 15 residues. Germline V gene data show CDR1 as SEHNR and CDR2 as FQNEAQ (reference sequence). V was pared by 6 bases and J by 2 bases, with 14 bases between.

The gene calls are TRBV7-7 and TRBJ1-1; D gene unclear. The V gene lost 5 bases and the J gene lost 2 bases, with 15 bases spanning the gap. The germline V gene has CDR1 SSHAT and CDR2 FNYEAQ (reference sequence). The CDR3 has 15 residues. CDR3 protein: CASSPLQVVNTEAFF. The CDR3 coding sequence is TGTGCCAGCAGCCCCCTCCAGGTAGTTAACACTGAAGCTTTCTTT.

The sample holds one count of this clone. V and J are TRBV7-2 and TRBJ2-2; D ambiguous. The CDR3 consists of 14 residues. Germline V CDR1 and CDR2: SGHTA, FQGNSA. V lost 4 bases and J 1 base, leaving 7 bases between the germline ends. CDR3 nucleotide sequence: TGTGCCAGCAGCTACGAAGTGAACACCGGGGAGCTGTTTTTT. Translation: CASSYEVNTGELFF.

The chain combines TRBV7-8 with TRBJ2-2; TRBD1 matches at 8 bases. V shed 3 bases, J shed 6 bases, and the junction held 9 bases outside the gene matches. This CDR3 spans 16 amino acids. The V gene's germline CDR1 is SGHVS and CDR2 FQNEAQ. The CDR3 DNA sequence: TGTGCCAGCAGCTTCCTTAGGCAGGGGGCCGCCGGGGAGCTGTTTTTT. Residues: CASSFLRQGAAGELFF.

CDR3 amino acids: CASSIRAGGYTF. DNA for the CDR3: TGTGCCAGTAGTATTAGGGCTGGAGGCTACACCTTC. The chain joins TRBV19 to TRBJ1-2; no reliable D call. The germline V and J ends were trimmed by 3 bases and 8 bases, with 10 bases remaining between them. CDR1 is LNHDA, CDR2 SQIVND, per germline (reference sequence). This CDR3 spans 12 amino acids. The variable domain in full, completed from reference TRBV19 and TRBJ1-2, reads DGGITQSPKYLFRKEGQNVTLSCEQNLNHDAMYWYRQDPGQGLRLIYYSQIVNDFQKGDIAEGYSVSREKKESFPLTVTSAQKNPTAFYLCASSIRAGGYTFGSGTRLTVV.

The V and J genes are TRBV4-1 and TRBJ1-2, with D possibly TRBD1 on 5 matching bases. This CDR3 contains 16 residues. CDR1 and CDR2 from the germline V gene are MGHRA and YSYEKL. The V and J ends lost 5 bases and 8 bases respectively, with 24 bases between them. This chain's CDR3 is CASSSQEARVGDGYTF. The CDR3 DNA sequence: TGCGCCAGCAGCTCCCAAGAGGCCCGGGTGGGGGACGGCTACACCTTC.

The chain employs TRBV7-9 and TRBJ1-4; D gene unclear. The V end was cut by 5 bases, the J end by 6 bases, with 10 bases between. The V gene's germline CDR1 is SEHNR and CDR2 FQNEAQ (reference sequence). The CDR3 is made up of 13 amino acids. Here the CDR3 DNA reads TGTGCCAGCAGCCCGGGAATGTATGAAAAACTGTTTTTT. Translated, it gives CASSPGMYEKLFF.

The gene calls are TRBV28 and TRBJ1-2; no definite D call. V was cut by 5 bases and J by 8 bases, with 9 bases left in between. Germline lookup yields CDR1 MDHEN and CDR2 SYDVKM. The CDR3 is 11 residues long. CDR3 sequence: CASSQPRGYTF. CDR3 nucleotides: TGTGCCAGCAGTCAGCCCCGGGGCTACACCTTC.

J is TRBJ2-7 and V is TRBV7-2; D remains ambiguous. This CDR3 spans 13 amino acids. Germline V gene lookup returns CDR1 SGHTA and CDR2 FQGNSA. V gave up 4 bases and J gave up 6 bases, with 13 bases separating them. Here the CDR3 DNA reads TGTGCCAGCAGCTCAGGTACCGTGGTCGAGCAGTACTTC. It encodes CASSSGTVVEQYF. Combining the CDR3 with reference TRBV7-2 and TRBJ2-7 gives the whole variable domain GAGVSQSPSNKVTEKGKDVELRCDPISGHTALYWYRQSLGQGLEFLIYFQGNSAPDKSGLPSDRFSAERTGGSVSTLTIQRTQQEDSAVYLCASSSGTVVEQYFGPGTRLTVT.